This T cell receptor (beta chain) stems from a study of radiotherapy plus CTLA-4 blockade in lung cancer. Focal radiation and CTLA-4 blockade (ipilimumab) were tested in chemo-refractory metastatic non-small-cell lung cancer patients. After removal of 0 bases from V and 0 bases from J, the junction contained 8 bases not matched to a gene. Germline V gene sequence: CDR1 LNHNV, CDR2 YYDKDF (reference sequence). The CDR3 length is 17 residues. A note on this clone: The target antigen is unknown.

General study points: Alongside interferon-beta, early blood T cell clone dynamics were reportedly the best predictor of response.

The method was immunoSEQ multiplex PCR; TCRdb's version includes in-frame clones alone and lacks a portion of them. Among around 80,000 clones listed, roughly 74% were seen once. The chain uses TRBV15 and TRBJ2-7; 7 positions match TRBD2. Here the sequenced sample was peripheral blood, taken from a patient treated with radiotherapy plus ipilimumab. This TCR derives from a human donor with non-small cell lung cancer whose response to radiotherapy plus ipilimumab could not be evaluated. In nucleotides, the CDR3 is TGTGCCACCAGCAGAGATTGGGCTAGCGGTAGCTCCTACGAGCAGTACTTC. As protein: CATSRDWASGSSYEQYF.